These T cell receptor beta chains were read from a single sample in a study of OX40 agonist ivuxolimab in advanced cancers. Assay: immunoSEQ multiplex PCR; the TCRdb copy retains only in-frame clones and omits some. The sample consists of some 66,000 clones, 75% to 80% of them appearing once. Specimen: CD4+ or CD8+ T cells sorted from blood, collected in a trial of the OX40 agonist ivuxolimab. The receptors here all came from an adult with an advanced solid tumor such as melanoma, head and neck, liver or kidney cancer. Each CDR3 is given with its conserved first and last residue. A D gene is named only where the DNA matches it firmly. Size values are once, few and many counts, or a class for expanded clones, and some rows have none.

.	.	TRBV18	TRBJ2-1	CASSPLRGFDYNEQFF	TGTGCCAGCTCACCACTTCGAGGTTTCGACTACAATGAGCAGTTCTTC
.	.	TRBV10-3	TRBJ1-5	CAISESGEAVQPQHF	TGTGCCATCAGTGAGTCAGGTGAAGCGGTTCAGCCCCAGCATTTT
.	.	TRBV15	TRBJ2-7	CATSRVLGAYEQYF	TGTGCCACCAGCAGAGTGTTAGGGGCCTACGAGCAGTACTTC
.	.	TRBV27	TRBJ2-3	CASSSREGDTQYF	TGTGCCAGCAGCTCCCGGGAAGGGGATACGCAGTATTTT
.	TRBD1	TRBV10-3	TRBJ2-3	CAIRDRGTDTQYF	TGTGCCATTCGGGACAGGGGGACAGATACGCAGTATTTT
.	TRBD1	TRBV15	TRBJ2-7	CATSRDRDRGREQYF	TGTGCCACCAGCAGAGACCGGGACAGGGGAAGGGAGCAGTACTTC
.	.	TRBV9	TRBJ1-1	CASSVGQVTELTEAFF	TGTGCCAGCAGCGTAGGACAGGTAACGGAACTCACTGAAGCTTTCTTT
.	TRBD1	TRBV6-1	TRBJ1-2	CASSQGTGGFGYTF	TGTGCCAGCAGTCAAGGGACAGGGGGATTTGGCTACACCTTC
.	.	TRBV10-3	TRBJ2-7	CAISEGSSSYEQYF	TGTGCCATCAGTGAGGGCTCCAGCTCCTACGAGCAGTACTTC
.	TRBD1	TRBV6-5	TRBJ1-1	CASSYRQGKAEAFF	TGTGCCAGCAGTTACCGACAGGGGAAGGCTGAAGCTTTCTTT
.	.	TRBV12-5	TRBJ1-3	CASGLVRWGVGSSSGNTIYF	TGTGCTAGTGGTTTGGTACGGTGGGGAGTAGGGTCCAGCTCTGGAAACACCATATATTTT
.	.	TRBV20-1	TRBJ2-1	CSAASDTEQFF	TGCAGTGCTGCTAGTGACACTGAGCAGTTCTTC
many	.	TRBV7-2	TRBJ1-5	CASSPGGGSNQPQHF	TGTGCCAGCAGCCCCGGCGGGGGAAGCAATCAGCCCCAGCATTTT
once	.	TRBV6-4	TRBJ2-2	CASSDSRDTGELFF	TGTGCCAGCAGTGACTCGAGGGACACCGGGGAGCTGTTTTTT
once	.	TRBV6-1	TRBJ1-4	CASSEDDNTLNEKLFF	TGTGCCAGCAGTGAAGACGACAATACCTTAAATGAAAAACTGTTTTTT
.	.	TRBV6-5	TRBJ2-1	CASSYSDSNEQFF	TGTGCCAGCAGTTACTCAGACAGCAATGAGCAGTTCTTC
.	TRBD2	TRBV30	TRBJ2-4	CAWTLAGGPNIQYF	TGTGCCTGGACACTAGCGGGAGGGCCGAACATTCAGTACTTC
.	.	TRBV5-1	TRBJ2-2	CASSNLGRGFTGELFF	TGCGCCAGCAGCAATCTAGGTCGGGGGTTCACCGGGGAGCTGTTTTTT
once	.	TRBV11-3	TRBJ2-7	CASSPDRYEQYF	TGTGCCAGCAGCCCAGACAGGTACGAGCAGTACTTC
.	TRBD2	TRBV25-1	TRBJ2-1	CASSERVSGDNEQFF	TGTGCCAGCAGTGAAAGGGTTAGCGGGGACAATGAGCAGTTCTTC
once	TRBD1	TRBV5-1	TRBJ1-1	CASSLARDRVNTEAFF	TGCGCCAGCAGCTTGGCCCGGGACAGGGTGAACACTGAAGCTTTCTTT
.	.	TRBV15	TRBJ2-1	CATSSGVEESGFNEQFF	TGTGCCACCAGCTCTGGGGTAGAGGAGTCGGGTTTCAATGAGCAGTTCTTC
few	.	TRBV6-1	TRBJ2-5	CASSVPGRRYQETQYF	TGTGCCAGCAGTGTCCCAGGCAGGAGGTACCAAGAGACCCAGTACTTC
few	TRBD1	TRBV2	TRBJ1-2	CASSLPGQGNYGYTF	TGTGCCAGCAGTTTACCGGGACAGGGGAACTATGGCTACACCTTC
.	.	TRBV5-8	TRBJ1-1	CASSLMSVGGTEAFF	TGTGCCAGCAGCTTGATGTCCGTCGGGGGTACTGAAGCTTTCTTT
.	.	TRBV28	TRBJ2-1	CASRAPRGVHNEQFF	TGTGCCAGCAGGGCTCCCAGGGGGGTACACAATGAGCAGTTCTTC
.	TRBD1	TRBV9	TRBJ1-3	CASSGEWGQGGNTIYF	TGTGCCAGCAGCGGGGAATGGGGACAGGGTGGAAACACCATATATTTT
.	TRBD2	TRBV6-1	TRBJ2-3	CASSELAGSDTQYF	TGTGCCAGCAGTGAACTAGCGGGATCAGATACGCAGTATTTT
.	TRBD1	TRBV5-1	TRBJ2-2	CASSWDRNTGELFF	TGCGCCAGCAGCTGGGACAGGAACACCGGGGAGCTGTTTTTT
.	TRBD1	TRBV30	TRBJ2-6	CAWDRGSGANVLTF	TGTGCCTGGGACAGGGGCTCTGGGGCCAACGTCCTGACTTTC
.	.	TRBV11-1	TRBJ2-5	CASSALRETQYF	TGTGCCAGCAGCGCTCTAAGGGAGACCCAGTACTTC
.	TRBD1	TRBV6-1	TRBJ1-2	CASSDGQGEVYGYTF	TGTGCCAGCAGTGACGGGCAGGGGGAGGTCTATGGCTACACCTTC
.	TRBD2	TRBV4-1	TRBJ2-1	CASSQDAGLAGGYEQFF	TGCGCCAGCAGCCAAGATGCCGGACTAGCGGGAGGGTATGAGCAGTTCTTC
few	.	TRBV2	TRBJ2-1	CASGNWRGYEQFF	TGTGCCAGCGGCAATTGGCGAGGGTATGAGCAGTTCTTC
once	.	TRBV4-2	TRBJ1-4	CASTLERQSNEKLFF	TGTGCCAGCACCCTCGAAAGACAGTCTAATGAAAAACTGTTTTTT
.	.	TRBV11-2	TRBJ2-7	CARGPLPYEQYF	TGTGCCAGGGGACCTCTCCCCTACGAGCAGTACTTC
.	TRBD1	TRBV7-2	TRBJ2-2	CASSRGQGDGELFF	TGTGCCAGCAGCAGGGGACAGGGTGACGGGGAGCTGTTTTTT
.	TRBD1	TRBV7-2	TRBJ2-7	CASSLRQGYEQYF	TGTGCCAGCAGCCTCCGACAGGGTTACGAGCAGTACTTC
.	.	TRBV15	TRBJ1-4	CATSRGPEGNEKLFF	TGTGCCACCAGCAGAGGCCCAGAGGGAAATGAAAAACTGTTTTTT
.	.	TRBV7-2	TRBJ2-5	CASSREAGGSETQYF	TGTGCCAGCAGCCGCGAGGCAGGGGGGTCTGAGACCCAGTACTTC
.	.	TRBV15	TRBJ2-3	CATSRGPSSTDTQYF	TGTGCCACCAGCAGAGGGCCTTCTAGCACAGATACGCAGTATTTT
.	TRBD1	TRBV27	TRBJ1-2	CATSRDRDRTYGYTF	TGTGCCACCAGCCGGGACAGGGACCGAACATATGGCTACACCTTC